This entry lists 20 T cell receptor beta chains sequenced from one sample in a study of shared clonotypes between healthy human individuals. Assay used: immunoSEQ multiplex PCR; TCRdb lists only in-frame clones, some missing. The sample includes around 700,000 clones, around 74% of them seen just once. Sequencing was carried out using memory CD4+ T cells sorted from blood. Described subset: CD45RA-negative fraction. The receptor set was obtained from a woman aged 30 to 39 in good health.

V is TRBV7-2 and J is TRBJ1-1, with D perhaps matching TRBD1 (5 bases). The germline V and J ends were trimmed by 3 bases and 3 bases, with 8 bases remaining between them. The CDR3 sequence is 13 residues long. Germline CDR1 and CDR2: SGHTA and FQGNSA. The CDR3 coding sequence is TGTGCCAGCAGCTTGGGGGAGGACACTGAAGCTTTCTTT. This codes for CASSLGEDTEAFF.

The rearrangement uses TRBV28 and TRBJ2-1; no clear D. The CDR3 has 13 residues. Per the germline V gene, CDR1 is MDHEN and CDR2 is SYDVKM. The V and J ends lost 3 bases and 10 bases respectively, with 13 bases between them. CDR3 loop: CASSFGVAREQFF. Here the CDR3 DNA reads TGTGCCAGCAGTTTTGGGGTTGCCCGGGAGCAGTTCTTC.

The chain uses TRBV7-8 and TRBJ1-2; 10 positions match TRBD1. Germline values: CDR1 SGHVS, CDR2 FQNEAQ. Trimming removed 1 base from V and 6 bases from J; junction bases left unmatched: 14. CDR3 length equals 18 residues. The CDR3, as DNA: TGTGCCAGCAGCTTAGATAACCCACTCGACAGGGGGCGAGATGGCTACACCTTC. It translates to CASSLDNPLDRGRDGYTF.

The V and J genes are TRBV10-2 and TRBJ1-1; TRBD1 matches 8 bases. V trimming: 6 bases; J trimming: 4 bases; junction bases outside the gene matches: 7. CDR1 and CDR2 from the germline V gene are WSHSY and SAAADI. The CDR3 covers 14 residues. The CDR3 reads CASRRQGLSTEAFF. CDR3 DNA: TGCGCCAGCAGAAGACAGGGGCTGAGCACTGAAGCTTTCTTT.

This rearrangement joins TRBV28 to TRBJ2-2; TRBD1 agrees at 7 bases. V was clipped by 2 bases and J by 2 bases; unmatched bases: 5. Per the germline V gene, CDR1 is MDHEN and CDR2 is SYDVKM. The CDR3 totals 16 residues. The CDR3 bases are TGTGCCAGCAGTTTACCCGGACAGGTCAACACCGGGGAGCTGTTTTTT. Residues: CASSLPGQVNTGELFF.

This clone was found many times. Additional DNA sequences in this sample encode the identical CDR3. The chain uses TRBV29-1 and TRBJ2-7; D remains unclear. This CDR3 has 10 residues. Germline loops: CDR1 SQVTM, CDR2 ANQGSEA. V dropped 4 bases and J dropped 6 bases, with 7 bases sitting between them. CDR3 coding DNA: TGCAGCGTTGGGGATGCCGAGCAGTACTTC. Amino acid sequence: CSVGDAEQYF.

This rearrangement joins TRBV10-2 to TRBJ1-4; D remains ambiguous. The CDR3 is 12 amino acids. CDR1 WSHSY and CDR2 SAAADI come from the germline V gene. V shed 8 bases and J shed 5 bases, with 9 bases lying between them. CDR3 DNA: TGCGCCAGCTCAGAAATGAATGAAAAACTGTTTTTT. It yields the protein CASSEMNEKLFF.

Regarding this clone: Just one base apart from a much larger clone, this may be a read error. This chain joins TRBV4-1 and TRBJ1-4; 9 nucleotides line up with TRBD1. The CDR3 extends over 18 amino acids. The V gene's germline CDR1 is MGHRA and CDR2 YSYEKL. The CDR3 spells CASSQGNFGTGLGEKLLF. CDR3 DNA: TGCGCCAGCAGCCAAGGCAATTTTGGGACAGGGCTAGGAGAAAAACTGCTTTTT.

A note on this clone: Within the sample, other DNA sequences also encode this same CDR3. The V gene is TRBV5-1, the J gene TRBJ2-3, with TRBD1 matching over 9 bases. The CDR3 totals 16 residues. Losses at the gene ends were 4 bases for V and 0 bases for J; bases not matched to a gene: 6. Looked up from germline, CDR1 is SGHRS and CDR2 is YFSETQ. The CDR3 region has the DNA TGCGCCAGCAGCCTAGGACAGGGGCCTAGCACAGATACGCAGTATTTT. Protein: CASSLGQGPSTDTQYF.

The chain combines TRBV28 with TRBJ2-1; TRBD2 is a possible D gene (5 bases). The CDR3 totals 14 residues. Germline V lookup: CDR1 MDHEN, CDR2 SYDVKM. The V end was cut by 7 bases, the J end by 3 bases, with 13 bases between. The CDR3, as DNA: TGTGCCAGCATCCGCGGGTTGGACTACAATGAGCAGTTCTTC. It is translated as CASIRGLDYNEQFF.

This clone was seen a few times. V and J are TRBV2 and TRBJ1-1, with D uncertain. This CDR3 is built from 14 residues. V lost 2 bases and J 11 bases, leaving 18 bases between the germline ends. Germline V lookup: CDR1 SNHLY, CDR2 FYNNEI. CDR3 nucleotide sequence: TGTGCCAGCAGTGAACTCGCTAACAGCCAGAAGGCTTTCTTT. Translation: CASSELANSQKAFF.

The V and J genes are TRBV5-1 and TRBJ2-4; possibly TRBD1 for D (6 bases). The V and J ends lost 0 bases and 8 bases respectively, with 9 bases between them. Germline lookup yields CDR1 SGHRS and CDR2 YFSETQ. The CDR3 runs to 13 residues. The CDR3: CASSLAGVDIQYF. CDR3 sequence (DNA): TGCGCCAGCAGCTTGGCAGGGGTAGACATTCAGTACTTC. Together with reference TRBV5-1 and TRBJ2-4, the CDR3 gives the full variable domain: KAGVTQTPRYLIKTRGQQVTLSCSPISGHRSVSWYQQTPGQGLQFLFEYFSETQRNKGNFPGRFSGRQFSNSRSEMNVSTLELGDSALYLCASSLAGVDIQYFGAGTRLSVL.

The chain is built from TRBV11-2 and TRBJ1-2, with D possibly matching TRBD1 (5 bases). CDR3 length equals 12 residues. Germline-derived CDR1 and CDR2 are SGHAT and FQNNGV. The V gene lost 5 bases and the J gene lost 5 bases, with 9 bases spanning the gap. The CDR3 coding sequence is TGTGCCAGCAGCCCTACAGGTTATGGCTACACCTTC. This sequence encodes CASSPTGYGYTF.

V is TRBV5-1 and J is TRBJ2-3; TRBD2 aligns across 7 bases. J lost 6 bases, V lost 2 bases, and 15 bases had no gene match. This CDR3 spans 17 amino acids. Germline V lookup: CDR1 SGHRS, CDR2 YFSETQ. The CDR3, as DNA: TGCGCCAGCAGCTTTCAACCGACTAGCAGTATTAAGGATACGCAGTATTTT. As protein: CASSFQPTSSIKDTQYF. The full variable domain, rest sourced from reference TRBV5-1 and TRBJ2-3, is KAGVTQTPRYLIKTRGQQVTLSCSPISGHRSVSWYQQTPGQGLQFLFEYFSETQRNKGNFPGRFSGRQFSNSRSEMNVSTLELGDSALYLCASSFQPTSSIKDTQYFGPGTRLTVL.

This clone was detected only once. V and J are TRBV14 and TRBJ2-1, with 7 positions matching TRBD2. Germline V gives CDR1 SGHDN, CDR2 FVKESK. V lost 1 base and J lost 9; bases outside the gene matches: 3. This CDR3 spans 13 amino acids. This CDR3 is CASSQVWGGEQFF. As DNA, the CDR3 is TGTGCCAGCAGCCAAGTATGGGGGGGTGAGCAGTTCTTC. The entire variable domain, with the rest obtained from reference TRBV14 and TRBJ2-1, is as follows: EAGVTQFPSHSVIEKGQTVTLRCDPISGHDNLYWYRRVMGKEIKFLLHFVKESKQDESGMPNNRFLAERTGGTYSTLKVQPAELEDSGVYFCASSQVWGGEQFFGPGTRLTVL.

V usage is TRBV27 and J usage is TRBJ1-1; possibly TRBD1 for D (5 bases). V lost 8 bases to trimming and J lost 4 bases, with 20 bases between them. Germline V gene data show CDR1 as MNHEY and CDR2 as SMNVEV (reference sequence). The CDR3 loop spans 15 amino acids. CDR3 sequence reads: CASRVGGAAGTEAFF. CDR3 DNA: TGTGCCAGCCGAGTGGGAGGGGCTGCGGGCACTGAAGCTTTCTTT.

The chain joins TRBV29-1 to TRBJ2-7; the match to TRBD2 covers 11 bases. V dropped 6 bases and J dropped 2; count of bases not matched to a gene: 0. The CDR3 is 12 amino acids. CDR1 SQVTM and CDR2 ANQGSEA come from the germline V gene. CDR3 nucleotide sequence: TGCAGCGTGACTAGCGGGACCTACGAGCAGTACTTC. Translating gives CSVTSGTYEQYF.

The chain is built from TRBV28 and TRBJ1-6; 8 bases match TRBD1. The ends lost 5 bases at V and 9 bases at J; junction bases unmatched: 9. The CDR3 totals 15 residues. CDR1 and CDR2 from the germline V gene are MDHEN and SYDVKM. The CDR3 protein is CASSQATGTGSPLHF. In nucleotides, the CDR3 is TGTGCCAGCAGTCAAGCCACCGGGACAGGTTCACCCCTCCACTTT.

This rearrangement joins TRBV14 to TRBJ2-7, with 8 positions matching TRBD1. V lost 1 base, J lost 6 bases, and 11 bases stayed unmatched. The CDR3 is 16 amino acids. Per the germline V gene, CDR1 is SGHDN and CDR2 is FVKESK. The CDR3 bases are TGTGCCAGCAGCCAAGGGGCGGAGAGACAGGGGCGCGAGCAGTACTTC. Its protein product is CASSQGAERQGREQYF.

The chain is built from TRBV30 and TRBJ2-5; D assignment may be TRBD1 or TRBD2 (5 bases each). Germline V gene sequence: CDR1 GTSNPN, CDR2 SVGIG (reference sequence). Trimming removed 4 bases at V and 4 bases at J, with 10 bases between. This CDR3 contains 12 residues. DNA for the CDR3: TGTGCCTGGAATACTAGGGGAGAGACCCAGTACTTC. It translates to CAWNTRGETQYF.